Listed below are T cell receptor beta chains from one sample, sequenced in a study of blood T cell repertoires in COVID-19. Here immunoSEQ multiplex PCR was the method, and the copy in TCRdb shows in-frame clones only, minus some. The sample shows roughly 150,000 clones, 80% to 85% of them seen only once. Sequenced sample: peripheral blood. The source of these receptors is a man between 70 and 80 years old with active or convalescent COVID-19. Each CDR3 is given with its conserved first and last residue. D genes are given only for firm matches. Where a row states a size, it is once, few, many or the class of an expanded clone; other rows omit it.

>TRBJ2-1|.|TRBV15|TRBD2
CATSRGGGSRNEQFF
TGTGCCACCAGCAGAGGGGGCGGGAGTCGAAATGAGCAGTTCTTC
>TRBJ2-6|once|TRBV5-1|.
CASSLASGTGANVLTF
TGCGCCAGCAGCTTGGCCTCGGGGACTGGGGCCAACGTCCTGACTTTC
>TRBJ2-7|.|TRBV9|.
CASSERAGPQTEQYF
TGTGCCAGCAGCGAGCGGGCCGGGCCTCAAACCGAGCAGTACTTC
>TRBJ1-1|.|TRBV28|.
CASRGPGRTEAFF
TGTGCCAGCAGGGGGCCGGGTCGTACTGAAGCTTTCTTT
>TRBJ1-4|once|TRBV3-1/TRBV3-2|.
CASSQRRDDEKLFF
TGTGCCAGCAGCCAAAGGCGGGACGACGAAAAACTGTTTTTT
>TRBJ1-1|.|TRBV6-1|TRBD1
CASSGHRGSTEAFF
TGTGCCAGCAGTGGGCACAGGGGATCAACTGAAGCTTTCTTT
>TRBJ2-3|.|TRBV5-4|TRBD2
CASSWRTSGSTDTQYF
TGTGCCAGCAGCTGGAGGACTAGCGGGAGCACAGATACGCAGTATTTT
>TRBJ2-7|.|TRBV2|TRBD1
CASTTGTATYEQYF
TGTGCCAGCACCACGGGGACAGCGACCTACGAGCAGTACTTC
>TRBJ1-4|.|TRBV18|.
CASSQYWAGRDEKLFF
TGTGCCAGCTCACAGTACTGGGCAGGTCGAGATGAAAAACTGTTTTTT
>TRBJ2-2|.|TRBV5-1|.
CASSQRGRPGGTGELFF
TGCGCCAGCAGCCAACGGGGGCGGCCAGGGGGCACCGGGGAGCTGTTTTTT
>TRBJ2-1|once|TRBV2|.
CASSGEGRKFF
TGTGCCAGCAGTGGAGAGGGAAGAAAGTTCTTC
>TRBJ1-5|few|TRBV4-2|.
CASSQDHRNQPQHF
TGTGCCAGCAGCCAAGACCACAGAAATCAGCCCCAGCATTTT
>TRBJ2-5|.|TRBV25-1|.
CASSVALSGETQYF
TGTGCCAGCAGTGTAGCTCTGTCGGGAGAGACCCAGTACTTC
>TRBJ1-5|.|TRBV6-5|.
CASSYGRAQPQHF
TGTGCCAGCAGTTACGGGAGGGCTCAGCCCCAGCATTTT
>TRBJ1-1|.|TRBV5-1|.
CASSRVDGRTEAFF
TGCGCCAGCAGCCGGGTCGATGGAAGGACTGAAGCTTTCTTT
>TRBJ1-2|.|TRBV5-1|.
CASRQGTYGYTF
TGCGCCAGCAGGCAGGGTACCTATGGCTACACCTTC
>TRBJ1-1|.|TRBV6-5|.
CASRPGLTAFF
TGTGCCAGCAGACCAGGGCTGACAGCTTTCTTT
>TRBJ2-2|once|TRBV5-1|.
CASSLITGYTGELFF
TGCGCCAGCAGTTTAATTACCGGGTACACCGGGGAGCTGTTTTTT
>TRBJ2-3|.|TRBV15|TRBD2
CATSIGRAKAGDRGGDTQYF
TGTGCCACCAGCATTGGCCGGGCTAAAGCGGGGGACCGAGGGGGAGATACGCAGTATTTT
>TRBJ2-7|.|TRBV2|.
CASSEETAGGSYEQYF
TGTGCCAGCAGTGAAGAAACAGCCGGTGGCTCCTACGAGCAGTACTTC
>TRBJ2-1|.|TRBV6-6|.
CASSLYRRWSNYNEQFF
TGTGCCAGCAGTCTCTACCGCCGGTGGTCTAACTACAATGAGCAGTTCTTC
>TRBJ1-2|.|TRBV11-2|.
CASSFDSNYGYTF
TGTGCCAGCAGCTTTGACAGTAACTATGGCTACACCTTC
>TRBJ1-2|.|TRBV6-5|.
CASSGGAQGNYGYTF
TGTGCCAGCAGCGGGGGGGCGCAGGGGAACTATGGCTACACCTTC
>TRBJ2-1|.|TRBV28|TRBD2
CASSTSGQRYNEQFF
TGTGCCAGCAGTACTAGCGGCCAGCGGTACAATGAGCAGTTCTTC
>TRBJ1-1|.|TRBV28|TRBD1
CASSRGLQGYSTEAFF
TGTGCCAGCAGTAGGGGCCTACAGGGGTATAGCACTGAAGCTTTCTTT
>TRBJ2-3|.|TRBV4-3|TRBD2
CASSRDYTDTQYF
TGCGCCAGCAGCCGGGACTACACAGATACGCAGTATTTT
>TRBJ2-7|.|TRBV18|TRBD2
CASSRRLAGASTYEQYF
TGTGCCAGCTCACGGAGACTAGCGGGAGCGTCAACCTACGAGCAGTACTTC
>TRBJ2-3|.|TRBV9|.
CASSVQGLRTDTQYF
TGTGCCAGCAGCGTACAGGGGCTACGCACAGATACGCAGTATTTT
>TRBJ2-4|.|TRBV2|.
CASSATGLGAKNIQYF
TGTGCCAGCAGTGCGACAGGCCTAGGAGCCAAAAACATTCAGTACTTC
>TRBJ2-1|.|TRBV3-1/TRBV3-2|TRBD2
CASSSNQLAGPYNEQFF
TGTGCCAGCAGCTCAAATCAACTAGCGGGCCCCTACAATGAGCAGTTCTTC
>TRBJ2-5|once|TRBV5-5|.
CASSFGQGGSYQETQYF
TGTGCCAGCAGCTTTGGTCAGGGGGGCTCATACCAAGAGACCCAGTACTTC
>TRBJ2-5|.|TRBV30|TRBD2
CAWRPWREGKETQYF
TGTGCCTGGCGCCCCTGGCGGGAGGGGAAAGAGACCCAGTACTTC
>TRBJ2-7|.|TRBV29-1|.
CSVGSGAAFSEQYF
TGCAGCGTTGGATCAGGGGCCGCGTTCTCCGAGCAGTACTTC
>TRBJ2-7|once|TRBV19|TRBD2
CASRKTGTSGYEQYF
TGTGCCAGTAGGAAGACCGGGACTAGCGGCTACGAGCAGTACTTC
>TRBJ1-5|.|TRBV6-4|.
CASSDVAGALQPQHF
TGTGCCAGCAGTGACGTTGCGGGGGCTTTGCAGCCCCAGCATTTT
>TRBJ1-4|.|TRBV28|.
CASSPAWQGRFF
TGTGCCAGCAGCCCCGCGTGGCAGGGAAGGTTTTTT
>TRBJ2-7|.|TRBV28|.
CASSGGFYEQYF
TGTGCCAGCAGTGGGGGGTTCTACGAGCAGTACTTC
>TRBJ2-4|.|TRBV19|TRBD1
CASRSRGQGDIQYF
TGTGCCAGTAGGAGCCGGGGACAGGGAGACATTCAGTACTTC
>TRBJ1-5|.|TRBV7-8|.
CASSRRTDFNQPQHF
TGTGCCAGCAGCCGCCGGACAGACTTCAATCAGCCCCAGCATTTT